This record concerns one T cell receptor (beta chain) sequence. Its antigen is unknown. This sample stems from a study of cytotoxic CD8 clonotypes in ibrutinib-treated CLL. CDR3 length: 15 residues. The junction had 10 bases not matched to a gene; V was cut back by 9 bases and J by 7 bases. In germline, CDR1 is MNHNY, CDR2 SVGAGI (reference sequence). Deep sequencing aimed at 1 in 200,000 to 1 in 1 million T cells' resolution. The assay was immunoSEQ multiplex PCR, and TCRdb's table has in-frame clones only and misses some. In the table there are over 150,000 clones, 81% of which are singletons. Findings and limits, study-wide: Rare overall, public clonotypes shrank or held steady under therapy.

This chain uses TRBV6-6 with TRBJ2-2, with 11 nucleotides matching TRBD2. This specimen consisted of PBMCs, obtained after 12 months of ibrutinib treatment. This TCR was sampled from a human donor with chronic lymphocytic leukemia. CDR3 amino acids: CASYRSGTSGGELFF. The CDR3 bases are TGTGCCAGTTACCGATCCGGGACTAGCGGCGGGGAGCTGTTTTTT.